This T cell receptor (beta chain) was captured by sequencing in a study of identical twins (dated by TCRdb to 2016 to 2017). Describing the broader study: To test whether fetal clonotypes persist, this study deep-sequenced TCR alpha and beta repertoires from monozygotic twins, from unrelated adults of various ages, and from cord blood. To rule out contamination, replicate twin experiments were performed at different times with different library preparation protocols.

Concerning this clonotype: Its antigen is currently not known. It has no much larger one-base neighbor in the sample; base qualities were not kept.

The paper as a whole reports these results and caveats: The excess sharing between twins in beta out-of-frame sequences was weaker because fewer shared sequences reduced the signal-to-noise ratio. Invariant T cells such as MAIT and iNKT could partly confound zero-insertion analyses, although diverse VJ usage argued against such confounding for most clonotypes. Abundant cord blood beta clonotypes had fewer insertions, young adult naive repertoires showed a similar but weaker trend, and memory repertoires showed no such trend. Out-of-frame TCR alpha sequences shared between twins showed an excess of low generation-probability sequences compared with coincidental sharing between unrelated individuals. Recombination models systematically underestimated out-of-frame TCR alpha sharing in monozygotic twins but agreed with sharing between unrelated individuals. Conclusions relied on cross-sectional statistical analysis, since the same donors could not be followed over many years.

Every donor in the study was a healthy Caucasian. The twin cohort comprised three pairs of female monozygotic twins, all aged roughly 18 to 30 years. The RNA used for TCR libraries was isolated from peripheral blood mononuclear cells. As encoded in the germline V gene (reference sequence), CDR1 is WNHNN while CDR2 is SYGVQD. The CDR3 numbers 15 residues from cysteine through phenylalanine. Kept here is only the CDR3 DNA, which spans 45 bases and is read in frame from base 1. V loses 4 bases of germline sequence and J loses 0 bases, and the interval between the two ends is 10 bases. The library came from 5' RACE. The reads were generated on an Illumina HiSeq 2000. A universal primer binding site was added through template switching, and the final cDNA carried a unique molecular identifier so that TCR cDNA molecules could be counted accurately. Specific primers in the conserved constant-segment region were used to synthesize first-strand cDNA for TCR alpha and beta chains. To control for contamination, every cDNA library was double barcoded, receiving both a SMART-Mk sample barcode and Illumina barcodes. Two successive PCR steps introduced TruSeq adapter sequences along with Illumina sample barcodes. The TCR alpha and beta cDNA libraries were sequenced on the Illumina HiSeq platform using custom primers. Regarding the original processing steps: MiGEC was used to process raw reads and extract unique molecular identifiers, and MiXCR was used to find CDR3 positions. Recombination models were inferred per individual with the repgenHMM and IGoR tools using an EM algorithm. The tcR package in R was used for shared clonotype analysis, with sharing normalized by the product of cloneset sizes. To study raw recombination without the effects of thymic and clonal selection, out-of-frame nonproductive sequences were analyzed. TCRdb itself trimmed the public reads at Q25 with fastp, ran MiXCR and retained productive beta chains. Merged by CDR3 protein, the rows form single entries marked with the most common genes and DNA. Clone size and V and J calls follow TCRdb, not the original study. This sample is represented by 700,000 or so distinct CDR3 sequences; 8% to 9% of them were singletons. The ten biggest clones cover approximately 0.96% of the sample.

The data were also submitted as part of a second study, on yellow fever vaccine responses in identical twins. According to the second study: According to the authors, the vaccine-induced T cell response in identical twins seemed to be partly convergent and partly specific to each individual. Focusing on identical twins, the study followed the T cell clones that responded to the vaccine, and did so with precision.

This TCR came from a woman younger than 30 in good health. Material: PBMCs. In this chain, TRBV10-1 is recombined with TRBJ2-1; the D region may be TRBD1 or TRBD2, each matching 5 bases equally. The CDR3 sequence is CASSVGDSSYNEQFF. Here is the DNA: TGCGCCAGCAGTGTGGGGGATAGCTCCTACAATGAGCAGTTCTTC.